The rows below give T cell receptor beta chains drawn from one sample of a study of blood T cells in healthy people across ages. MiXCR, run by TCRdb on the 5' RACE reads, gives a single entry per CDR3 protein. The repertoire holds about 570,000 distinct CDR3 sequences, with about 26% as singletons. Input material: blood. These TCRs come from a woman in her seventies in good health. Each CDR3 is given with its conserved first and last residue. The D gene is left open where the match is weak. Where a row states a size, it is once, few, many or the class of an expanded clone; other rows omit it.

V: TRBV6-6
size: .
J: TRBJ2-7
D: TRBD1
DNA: TGTGCCAGCAGCCTAACCGGGACAGGGAGAACCTACGAGCAGTACTTC
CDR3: CASSLTGTGRTYEQYF

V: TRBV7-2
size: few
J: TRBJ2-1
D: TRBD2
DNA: TGTGCCAGCAGCCTACGGACTAGCGGTGATGAGCAGTTCTTC
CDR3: CASSLRTSGDEQFF

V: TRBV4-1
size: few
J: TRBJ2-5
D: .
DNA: TGCGCCAGCAGTCGCACAGAGCGGGAGACCCAGTACTTC
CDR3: CASSRTERETQYF

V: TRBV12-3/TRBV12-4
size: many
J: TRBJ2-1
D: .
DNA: TGTGCCAGCACCAAACTAGCTGACGAGCAGTTCTTC
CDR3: CASTKLADEQFF

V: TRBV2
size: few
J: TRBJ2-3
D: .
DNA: TGTGCCAGCAGGGAAGGAGGAAGGGGCCCAGATACGCAGTATTTT
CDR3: CASREGGRGPDTQYF

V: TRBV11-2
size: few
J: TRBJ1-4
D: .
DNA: TGTGCCAGCAGCGAACTGGGTGAAAAACTGTTTTTT
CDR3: CASSELGEKLFF

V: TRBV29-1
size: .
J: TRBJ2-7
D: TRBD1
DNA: TGCAGCGGACAGGGAGAAACCTACGAGCAGTACTTC
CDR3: CSGQGETYEQYF

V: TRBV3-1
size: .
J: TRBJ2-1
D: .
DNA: TGTGCCAGCAGCCAAGGCTACGGGGGCCGTCGTAGGGAGCAGTTCTTC
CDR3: CASSQGYGGRRREQFF

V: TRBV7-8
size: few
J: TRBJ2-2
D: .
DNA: TGTGCCAGCAGCCAATGGGTCGGGGAGCTGTTTTTT
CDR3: CASSQWVGELFF

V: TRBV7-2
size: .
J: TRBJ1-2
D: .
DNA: TGTGCCAGCAGCTTAACTCTGGGCGGCTACACCTTC
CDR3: CASSLTLGGYTF

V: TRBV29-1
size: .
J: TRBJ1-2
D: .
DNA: TGCAGCGTACTTGGGACATCCAACTATGGCTACACCTTC
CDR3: CSVLGTSNYGYTF

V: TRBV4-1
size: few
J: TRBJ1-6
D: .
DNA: TGCGCCAGCAGCCAAGATAGGCAGGGTAGTTCACCCCTCCACTTT
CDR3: CASSQDRQGSSPLHF

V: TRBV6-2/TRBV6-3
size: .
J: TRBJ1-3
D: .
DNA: TGTGCCAGCAGGACCATGGACAGTTCTGGAAACACCATATATTTT
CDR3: CASRTMDSSGNTIYF